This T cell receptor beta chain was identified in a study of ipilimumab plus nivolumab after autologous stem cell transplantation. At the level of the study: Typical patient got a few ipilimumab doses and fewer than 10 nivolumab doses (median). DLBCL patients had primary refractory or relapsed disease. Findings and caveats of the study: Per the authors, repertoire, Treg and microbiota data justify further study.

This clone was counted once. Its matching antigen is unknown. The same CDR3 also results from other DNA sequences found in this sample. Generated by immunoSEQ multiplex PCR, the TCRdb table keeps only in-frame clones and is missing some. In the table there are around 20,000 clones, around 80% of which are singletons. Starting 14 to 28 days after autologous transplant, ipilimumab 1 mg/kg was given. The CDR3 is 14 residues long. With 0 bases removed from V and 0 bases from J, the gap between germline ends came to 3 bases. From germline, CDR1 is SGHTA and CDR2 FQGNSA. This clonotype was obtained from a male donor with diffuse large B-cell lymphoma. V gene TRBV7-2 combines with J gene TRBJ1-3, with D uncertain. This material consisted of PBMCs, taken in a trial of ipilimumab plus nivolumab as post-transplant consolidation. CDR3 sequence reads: CASSLARSGNTIYF. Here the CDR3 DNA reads TGTGCCAGCAGCTTAGCGCGCTCTGGAAACACCATATATTTT.